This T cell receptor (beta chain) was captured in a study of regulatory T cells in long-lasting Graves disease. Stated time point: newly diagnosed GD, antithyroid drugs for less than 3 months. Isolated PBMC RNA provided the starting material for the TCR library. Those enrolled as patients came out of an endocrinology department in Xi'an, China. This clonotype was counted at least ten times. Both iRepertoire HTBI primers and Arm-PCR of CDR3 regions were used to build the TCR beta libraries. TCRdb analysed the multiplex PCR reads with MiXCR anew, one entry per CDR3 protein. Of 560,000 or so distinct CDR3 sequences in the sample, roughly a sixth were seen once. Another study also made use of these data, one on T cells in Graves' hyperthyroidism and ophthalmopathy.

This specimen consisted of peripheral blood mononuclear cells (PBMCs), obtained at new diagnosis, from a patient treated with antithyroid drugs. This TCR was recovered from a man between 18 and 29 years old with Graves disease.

The CDR3 DNA reads as TGTGCCAGCAGCTGGGTAGGGCTCACTGAAGCTTTCTTT. Amino acid sequence: CASSWVGLTEAFF. The chain employs TRBV11-2 and TRBJ1-1; D unresolved. This CDR3 is 13 amino acids long. With 4 bases removed from V and 4 bases from J, the gap between germline ends came to 10 bases. Germline V gives CDR1 SGHAT, CDR2 FQNNGV.